This T cell receptor beta chain was captured in a study of graft-versus-host responses after intestinal transplantation. As for the study in general: Anti-thymocyte globulin induction preceded three to four years of tacrolimus and steroid maintenance in all recipients.

Assay used: immunoSEQ multiplex PCR; TCRdb lists only in-frame clones, some missing. Of 98,000 or so clones listed, roughly 87% were seen once; the top ten hold 0.9%. J was trimmed by 6 bases and V by 2 bases; bases with no gene match: 6. The CDR3 totals 14 residues. The germline gives CDR1 SGHDT, CDR2 YYEEEE. This clone turned up a few times. Its target is not known. This clonotype was obtained from a human donor who received an intestinal transplant. The chain is built from TRBV5-6 and TRBJ2-7, with 9 positions matching TRBD1. The specimen was unstimulated CD4+ T cells sorted from spleen or lymph node cells, collected before intestinal transplant. DNA of the CDR3: TGTGCCAGCAGCTTCCTCCGGGACAGGGCCGAGCAGTACTTC. This translates into CASSFLRDRAEQYF.